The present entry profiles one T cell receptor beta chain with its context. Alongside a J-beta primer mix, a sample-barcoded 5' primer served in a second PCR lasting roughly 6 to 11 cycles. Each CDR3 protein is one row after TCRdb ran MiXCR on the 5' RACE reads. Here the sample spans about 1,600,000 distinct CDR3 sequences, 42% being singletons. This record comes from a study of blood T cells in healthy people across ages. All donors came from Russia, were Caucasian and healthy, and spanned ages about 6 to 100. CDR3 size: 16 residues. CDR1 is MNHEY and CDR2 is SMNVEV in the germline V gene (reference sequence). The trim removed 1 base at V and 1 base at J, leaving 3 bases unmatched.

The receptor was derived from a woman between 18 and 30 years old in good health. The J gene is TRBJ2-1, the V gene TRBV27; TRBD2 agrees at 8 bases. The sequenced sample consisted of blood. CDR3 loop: CASSLFGGGSYNEQFF. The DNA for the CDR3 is TGTGCCAGCAGTTTATTCGGGGGGGGATCCTACAATGAGCAGTTCTTC.